The clone carrying this T cell receptor (beta chain) has a count of ten or more. Its antigen is unknown. The CDR3 loop spans 14 amino acids. CDR1 is DFQATT, CDR2 SNEGSKA, per germline (reference sequence). V lost 2 bases and J lost 4; bases outside the gene matches: 3. This sample stems from a study of CD8 T cells in ankylosing spondylitis. Broader study findings: Prior literature has documented some motif variants in synovial fluid and blood from reactive arthritis. Disease-associated clonotypes exhibited CD8+ identity and were relatively infrequent in peripheral blood.

TCRdb used MiXCR to reprocess the 5' RACE reads, holding one entry per CDR3 protein. The sample shows around 150,000 distinct CDR3 sequences, roughly 34% of them seen only once. The chain has TRBV20-1 and TRBJ2-1; 9 bases agree with TRBD2. The receptor's source is a male donor with ankylosing spondylitis. Sequenced: synovial fluid, either unsorted or a sorted T cell fraction (not recorded which). The CDR3 here is CSARLAGPYNEQFF. The CDR3 nucleotides read TGCAGTGCTAGACTAGCGGGACCTTACAATGAGCAGTTCTTC.